Shown below are 23 T cell receptor beta chains from a single sample sequenced in a study of OX40 agonist ivuxolimab in advanced cancers. Assay used: immunoSEQ multiplex PCR; TCRdb lists only in-frame clones, some missing. The sample gives roughly 100,000 clones, around 82% of which show up once; 3.8% is in the top ten. Sequences were derived from CD4+ or CD8+ T cells sorted from blood, sampled in a trial of the OX40 agonist ivuxolimab. Receptor source: an adult with an advanced solid tumor such as melanoma, head and neck, liver or kidney cancer.

The chain couples TRBV7-9 to TRBJ1-1; D gene uncertain. Trimming took 6 bases from V and 10 from J, leaving 15 bases between them. Germline assignment: CDR1 SEHNR and CDR2 FQNEAQ (reference sequence). There are 12 residues in the CDR3. The CDR3 sequence is CASSSGPAGAFF. The CDR3, as DNA: TGTGCCAGCAGTTCTGGACCCGCGGGAGCTTTCTTT.

The V gene is TRBV28, the J gene TRBJ1-1; no firm D call. The germline V gene encodes CDR1 MDHEN and CDR2 SYDVKM. The CDR3 runs to 14 residues. V was shortened by 6 bases and J by 5 bases, with 16 bases between the two germline ends. The CDR3 reads CASSSGGSPTEAFF. Here the CDR3 DNA reads TGTGCCAGCAGCTCCGGTGGATCGCCTACTGAAGCTTTCTTT.

Only one count was recorded for this clone. The V gene is TRBV11-3, the J gene TRBJ1-1; possibly TRBD1 for D (5 bases). Germline V gives CDR1 SGHNT, CDR2 YENEEA. Deletions cut 5 bases from V and 3 bases from J, with 7 bases between. The CDR3 has 12 amino acids. In DNA, the CDR3 is TGTGCCAGCAGCCCCAGGGACACTGAAGCTTTCTTT. As protein: CASSPRDTEAFF.

This chain joins TRBV6-5 and TRBJ2-4; TRBD2 agrees at 8 bases. Trimming removed 5 bases from V and 8 bases from J; junction bases left unmatched: 8. Germline V lookup: CDR1 MNHEY, CDR2 SVGAGI. The length of the CDR3 is 14 residues. For the CDR3, the DNA is TGTGCCAGCAGTCTGACAAGCGGGAGTGACATTCAGTACTTC. The encoded protein is CASSLTSGSDIQYF.

The chain couples TRBV7-2 to TRBJ2-7; tentative D call: TRBD2 (5 bases). The V and J ends lost 1 base and 0 bases respectively, with 10 bases between them. Germline CDR1 is SGHTA and CDR2 is FQGNSA. This CDR3 is built from 15 residues. CDR3 sequence (DNA): TGTGCCAGCAGCTTAGGGGGAGAGATCTCCTACGAGCAGTACTTC. Translating it yields CASSLGGEISYEQYF.

The chain couples TRBV10-3 to TRBJ2-7; tentative D call: TRBD2 (6 bases). Trimming left V 11 bases short and J 2 bases short, with 22 bases between. This CDR3 is built from 15 residues. Germline V gene sequence: CDR1 ENHRY, CDR2 SYGVKD. This chain's CDR3 is CALSRLVGNTYEQYF. CDR3 in DNA: TGTGCCCTTTCCCGACTAGTGGGCAATACCTACGAGCAGTACTTC.

The V call is TRBV5-1, the J call TRBJ2-7; D gene ambiguous. The length of the CDR3 is 14 residues. Germline V gene data show CDR1 as SGHRS and CDR2 as YFSETQ. Trimming took off 0 bases at V and 1 base at J, with 8 bases between the two ends. CDR3 residues: CASSLETASYEQYF. The DNA of the CDR3 is TGCGCCAGCAGCTTGGAAACGGCTTCCTACGAGCAGTACTTC.

This clone was seen ten or more times. V is TRBV7-9 and J is TRBJ1-1, with D possibly being TRBD1 (5 bases). This CDR3 has 12 residues. Germline V gene data show CDR1 as SEHNR and CDR2 as FQNEAQ (reference sequence). Deletions cut 3 bases from V and 7 bases from J, with 9 bases between. CDR3 sequence (DNA): TGTGCCAGCAGCTTCGGGACGAGTGAAGCTTTCTTT. It codes for CASSFGTSEAFF.

The chain's CDR3 is CASSEGPSGTEAFF. Written as DNA, the CDR3 is TGCGCCAGCAGCGAAGGACCCAGCGGCACTGAAGCTTTCTTT. The rearrangement links TRBV5-1 to TRBJ1-1; D is unresolved. Germline V gene sequence: CDR1 SGHRS, CDR2 YFSETQ. The CDR3 runs to 14 residues. Trimming removed 4 bases at V and 4 bases at J, with 14 bases between.

The V call is TRBV27, the J call TRBJ2-7; 9 positions match TRBD2. The CDR3 loop spans 16 amino acids. CDR1 is MNHEY, CDR2 SMNVEV, per germline (reference sequence). V shed 4 bases, J shed 4 bases, and the junction held 11 bases outside the gene matches. CDR3 DNA: TGTGCCAGCAGTTCGGAGGCGAGCGGGAGGCTGTACGAGCAGTACTTC. Translating gives CASSSEASGRLYEQYF.

This sequence joins TRBV20-1 and TRBJ2-7, with D possibly matching TRBD1 (5 bases). V lost 6 bases and J 3 bases, leaving 9 bases between the germline ends. Looked up from germline, CDR1 is DFQATT and CDR2 is SNEGSKA (reference sequence). The CDR3 length is 11 residues. In DNA form, the CDR3 reads TGCAGTGCCGAAACAGGCTACGAGCAGTACTTC. Translating it yields CSAETGYEQYF.

V gene TRBV14 combines with J gene TRBJ2-4; D remains ambiguous. The CDR3 sequence is 12 residues long. Trimming left V 1 base short and J 8 bases short, with 6 bases between. Per the germline V gene, CDR1 is SGHDN and CDR2 is FVKESK. CDR3 amino acids: CASSQVGDIQYF. The CDR3 DNA reads TGTGCCAGCAGCCAAGTTGGCGACATTCAGTACTTC.

This chain uses TRBV28 with TRBJ2-1, with 14 bases aligning to TRBD2. CDR3 length equals 18 residues. V trimming: 4 bases; J trimming: 4 bases; junction bases outside the gene matches: 9. The V gene's germline CDR1 is MDHEN and CDR2 SYDVKM. As DNA, the CDR3 is TGTGCCAGCAGTTCCATGACTAGCGGGAGGGCCACATACAATGAGCAGTTCTTC. Amino acids: CASSSMTSGRATYNEQFF.

This rearrangement joins TRBV28 to TRBJ1-4, with 7 bases aligning to TRBD1. V lost 8 bases to trimming and J lost 8 bases; unmatched junction nucleotides: 8. From germline, CDR1 is MDHEN and CDR2 SYDVKM. The CDR3 extends over 13 amino acids. The CDR3 DNA reads TGTGCCAGCCATCCAGGGGGGCGGGAAAAACTGTTTTTT. As protein: CASHPGGREKLFF. Full variable domain (remainder filled in from reference TRBV28 and TRBJ1-4): DVKVTQSSRYLVKRTGEKVFLECVQDMDHENMFWYRQDPGLGLRLIYFSYDVKMKEKGDIPEGYSVSREKKERFSLILESASTNQTSMYLCASHPGGREKLFFGSGTQLSVL.

The gene calls are TRBV5-4 and TRBJ2-7, with 9 bases lining up with TRBD1. CDR3 size: 15 residues. Germline CDR1 SGHNT, CDR2 YYREEE (reference sequence). V shed 4 bases and J 3 bases; nucleotides not matched to a gene: 8. The CDR3 coding sequence is TGTGCCAGCAGCGTGACCGGGACAGGGTTCTACGAGCAGTACTTC. The encoded protein is CASSVTGTGFYEQYF.

This chain links TRBV5-1 with TRBJ2-1, with 9 bases aligning to TRBD1. After removal of 2 bases from V and 3 bases from J, the junction contained 3 bases not matched to a gene. This CDR3 is built from 15 residues. CDR1 and CDR2 from the germline V gene are SGHRS and YFSETQ. The chain's CDR3 is CASSLGQGSYNEQFF. The CDR3 DNA sequence: TGCGCCAGCAGCTTAGGACAGGGGAGCTACAATGAGCAGTTCTTC. The variable domain in full, completed from reference TRBV5-1 and TRBJ2-1, reads KAGVTQTPRYLIKTRGQQVTLSCSPISGHRSVSWYQQTPGQGLQFLFEYFSETQRNKGNFPGRFSGRQFSNSRSEMNVSTLELGDSALYLCASSLGQGSYNEQFFGPGTRLTVL.

This chain links TRBV19 with TRBJ2-2, with 7 bases that match TRBD1. Per germline, CDR1 LNHDA and CDR2 SQIVND (reference sequence). V shed 6 bases, J shed 0 bases, and the junction held 7 bases outside the gene matches. The CDR3 spans 16 residues. The CDR3 DNA reads as TGTGCCAGTAGCCCAGGGGGACCTCCGAACACCGGGGAGCTGTTTTTT. Encoded protein: CASSPGGPPNTGELFF.

V usage is TRBV2 and J usage is TRBJ2-5; D not resolved. With the DNA end fitting TRBJ2-7 better, the J assignment may be wrong. In germline, CDR1 is SNHLY, CDR2 FYNNEI. The CDR3 is 13 amino acids. CDR3 sequence reads: CASSEPFSYEQYF. CDR3 in DNA: TGTGCCAGCAGTGAACCGTTCTCCTACGAGCAGTACTTC.

The CDR3 nucleotides read TGTGCCAGCAGCCAAGGAGTCGCGGGAGGCACAGATACGCAGTATTTT. It specifies CASSQGVAGGTDTQYF. The chain links TRBV4-2 to TRBJ2-3; 7 nucleotides line up with TRBD2. Trimming at V came to 1 base and at J to 1 base, leaving 5 bases not matched to a gene. From germline, CDR1 is LGHNA and CDR2 YNFKEQ. This CDR3 is built from 16 residues.

Only a few counts were recorded for this clone. V gene TRBV6-5 combines with J gene TRBJ1-5; D is ambiguous. Deletions cut 2 bases from V and 9 bases from J, with 11 bases between. CDR1 and CDR2 from the germline V gene are MNHEY and SVGAGI. The CDR3 has 13 residues. CDR3 nucleotides: TGTGCCAGCAGTTACGTACGGGTGGGGCCCCAGCATTTT. This codes for CASSYVRVGPQHF.

This chain connects TRBV29-1 to TRBJ2-7, with 10 bases fitting TRBD2. Looked up from germline, CDR1 is SQVTM and CDR2 is ANQGSEA. The CDR3 has 16 residues. With 6 bases clipped from V and 0 bases from J, the junction kept 11 bases outside the gene matches. Here the CDR3 reads CSVGGASGSVSYEQYF. DNA of the CDR3: TGCAGCGTAGGGGGGGCTAGCGGGAGTGTCTCCTACGAGCAGTACTTC.

This chain joins TRBV28 and TRBJ1-4; D is unresolved. Germline CDR1 and CDR2: MDHEN and SYDVKM. Trimming took off 5 bases at V and 8 bases at J, with 12 bases between the two ends. The CDR3 runs 13 residues. CDR3 residues: CASSTPPVEKLFF. The CDR3 nucleotides are TGTGCCAGCAGTACCCCCCCAGTCGAAAAACTGTTTTTT.

The chain recombines TRBV7-3 with TRBJ1-2; perhaps TRBD1 as D (6 bases). CDR1 and CDR2 (germline): SGHTA, FQGTGA. V gave up 6 bases and J gave up 3 bases, with 17 bases separating them. The CDR3 contains 15 residues. The CDR3 DNA is TGTGCCAGCAGTCTGGGGGCCGGAGATTACTATGGCTACACCTTC. It yields the protein CASSLGAGDYYGYTF.